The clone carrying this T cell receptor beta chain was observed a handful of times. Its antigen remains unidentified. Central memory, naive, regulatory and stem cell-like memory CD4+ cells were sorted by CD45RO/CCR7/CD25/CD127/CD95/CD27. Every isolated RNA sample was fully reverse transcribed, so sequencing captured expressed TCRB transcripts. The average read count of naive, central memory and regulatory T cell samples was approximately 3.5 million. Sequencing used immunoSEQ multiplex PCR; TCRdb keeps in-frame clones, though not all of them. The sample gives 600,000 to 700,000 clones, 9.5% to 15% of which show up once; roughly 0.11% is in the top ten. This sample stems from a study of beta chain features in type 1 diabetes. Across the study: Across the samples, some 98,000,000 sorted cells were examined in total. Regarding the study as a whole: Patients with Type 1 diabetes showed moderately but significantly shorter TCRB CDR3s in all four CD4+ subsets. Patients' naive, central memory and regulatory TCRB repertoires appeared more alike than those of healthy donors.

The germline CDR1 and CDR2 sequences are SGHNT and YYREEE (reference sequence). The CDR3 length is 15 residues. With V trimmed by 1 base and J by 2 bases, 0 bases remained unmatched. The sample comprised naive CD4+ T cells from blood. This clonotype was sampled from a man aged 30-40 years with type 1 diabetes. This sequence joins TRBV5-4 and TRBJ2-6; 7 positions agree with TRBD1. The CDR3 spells CASSLTGAGANVLTF. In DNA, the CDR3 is TGTGCCAGCAGCTTGACAGGGGCTGGGGCCAACGTCCTGACTTTC.